This TCR beta chain is from a study of blood T cell repertoires in COVID-19. Study summary: Material from acute and convalescent COVID-19 was sourced from the United States, Italy and Spain.

The protocol was immunoSEQ multiplex PCR, while the TCRdb copy is restricted to in-frame clones and leaves out a portion. The profile shows 150,000 to 200,000 clones, about four fifths of them singletons. From germline, CDR1 is LNHDA and CDR2 SQIVND (reference sequence). J lost 6 bases, V lost 5 bases, and 7 bases had no gene match. The CDR3 spans 16 residues. The chain carries TRBV19 and TRBJ2-2, with 12 positions matching TRBD2. Sequencing was done on a sample of PBMCs or T cells enriched from blood (not recorded which). This TCR derives from a man aged 45-60 years who had recovered from COVID-19. CDR3 coding DNA: TGTGCCAGTAGTTCGGACGGACTAGCGGGACCCGGGGAGCTGTTTTTT. It yields the protein CASSSDGLAGPGELFF.